One and the same sample provided the 6 T cell receptor beta chains below, sequenced in a study of T cell changes during pregnancy in multiple sclerosis. Here immunoSEQ multiplex PCR was the method, and the copy in TCRdb shows in-frame clones only, minus some. This table holds about 86,000 clones, around 93% found once. This specimen was peripheral blood, taken in the first trimester of pregnancy. The receptors shown here come from a female donor in good health, enrolled as a control in a pregnancy study.

This clone occurred a few times. The chain combines TRBV4-2 with TRBJ2-7; no clear D. CDR3 size: 15 residues. Trimming stripped 0 bases from V and 0 bases from J, with 9 bases between. Germline V lookup: CDR1 LGHNA, CDR2 YNFKEQ. CDR3 residues: CASSQDSHLSYEQYF. In DNA, the CDR3 is TGTGCCAGCAGCCAAGATAGTCACCTCTCCTACGAGCAGTACTTC.

The chain combines TRBV7-9 with TRBJ2-2, with TRBD1 identical over 10 bases. The CDR3 has 16 residues. V was pared by 5 bases and J by 6 bases, with 9 bases of the junction left unmatched. CDR1 and CDR2 from the germline V gene are SEHNR and FQNEAQ (reference sequence). CDR3 residues: CASSPPGQGSSGELFF. As DNA, the CDR3 is TGTGCCAGCAGCCCGCCGGGACAGGGGTCTTCCGGGGAGCTGTTTTTT.

This chain connects TRBV10-2 to TRBJ1-2; TRBD1 matches 12 bases. Germline V CDR1 and CDR2: WSHSY, SAAADI. The CDR3 is made up of 15 amino acids. V was clipped by 2 bases and J by 7 bases; unmatched bases: 5. DNA of the CDR3: TGCGCCAGCAGTGAGACGGGACAGGGGGCCCGTGGCTACACCTTC. Protein product: CASSETGQGARGYTF.

The chain is built from TRBV18 and TRBJ1-2; D not resolved. The CDR3 runs 14 residues. Germline CDR1 reads KGHSH; CDR2 reads LQKENI. The V gene lost 4 bases and the J gene lost 4 bases, with 13 bases spanning the gap. CDR3 region: CASSRELGSYGYTF. CDR3 DNA sequence: TGTGCCAGCTCACGGGAGTTGGGCAGCTATGGCTACACCTTC.

This clone was detected once. V and J are TRBV6-1 and TRBJ1-2; D is perhaps TRBD1 (5 bases). The V gene lost 0 bases and the J gene lost 4 bases, with 15 bases spanning the gap. CDR3 length: 16 residues. CDR1 and CDR2 (germline): MNHNS, SASEGT. The CDR3 sequence: CASSEAPGLTIYGYTF. CDR3 nucleotide sequence: TGTGCCAGCAGTGAAGCGCCGGGACTGACCATCTATGGCTACACCTTC.

V and J are TRBV10-3 and TRBJ1-1, with no clear D. The germline V gene has CDR1 ENHRY and CDR2 SYGVKD. V dropped 8 bases and J dropped 5 bases, with 15 bases sitting between them. The CDR3 extends over 13 amino acids. The CDR3 loop reads CAIGSTSRTEAFF. In nucleotides, the CDR3 is TGTGCCATCGGTTCGACCTCGAGGACTGAAGCTTTCTTT.